This passage covers 19 T cell receptor beta chains from one sample sequenced in a study of monozygotic twins with inflammatory bowel disease. From the 5' RACE reads, TCRdb lists one entry per CDR3 protein and no DNA. The sample is made up of roughly 320,000 distinct CDR3 sequences, and the top ten hold 5% to 6% of it. Source material: blood. The receptors here all came from a human donor with ulcerative colitis or Crohn's disease, or a healthy co-twin of an affected twin (not recorded which).

The chain has TRBV19 and TRBJ2-2. In germline, CDR1 is LNHDA, CDR2 SQIVND (reference sequence). The CDR3 runs 14 residues. CDR3 amino acids: CASSIQVDTGELFF.

V and J are TRBV7-6 and TRBJ2-1; TCRdb's D gene call, TRBD2, goes unchecked for lack of DNA. The germline CDR1 and CDR2 sequences are SGHVS and FNYEAQ. The CDR3 is made up of 15 amino acids. CDR3 amino acids: CASRKTSGGANEQFF.

CDR3 sequence: CASSYSGQARRSPLHF. J is TRBJ1-6 and V is TRBV6-5; TCRdb indicates TRBD1, and absent DNA this call remains unverified. The CDR3 is 16 amino acids. Germline V gene sequence: CDR1 MNHEY, CDR2 SVGAGI.

The J gene is TRBJ2-1, the V gene TRBV6-2 or TRBV6-3; TCRdb returns TRBD2, unconfirmable since there is no DNA. The length of the CDR3 is 13 residues. In germline, CDR1 is MNHEY, CDR2 SVGEGT. CDR3 sequence reads: CASTSPINNEQFF.

This chain links TRBV12-3 or TRBV12-4 with TRBJ2-1; there is no DNA to check the TCRdb D call of TRBD2. CDR3 size: 16 residues. The CDR3 sequence: CASSSPSGGPQDEQFF.

This chain joins TRBV20-1 and TRBJ1-1. The CDR3 extends over 14 amino acids. Germline V gene data show CDR1 as DFQATT and CDR2 as SNEGSKA (reference sequence). Here the CDR3 reads CSAPIRILNTEAFF.

The rearrangement joins TRBV28 to TRBJ2-3; lacking DNA, the TRBD1 call made by TCRdb goes unchecked. The CDR3 sequence is 16 residues long. The germline CDR1 and CDR2 sequences are MDHEN and SYDVKM. The CDR3 is CASSPGGPGLGGRRYF.

V and J are TRBV29-1 and TRBJ1-2; TCRdb calls TRBD1, which cannot be checked without DNA. This CDR3 contains 12 residues. CDR1 and CDR2 (germline): SQVTM, ANQGSEA. The chain's CDR3 is CSVGQGATGYTF.

V and J are TRBV29-1 and TRBJ2-5. The CDR3 is made up of 12 amino acids. Germline-derived CDR1 and CDR2 are SQVTM and ANQGSEA. This chain's CDR3 is CSVSGLQETQYF.

The CDR3 protein is CASSQEAFPLQNIQYF. V gene TRBV4-1 combines with J gene TRBJ2-4; TCRdb's assignment of TRBD2 cannot be checked, as there is no DNA. The germline V gene has CDR1 MGHRA and CDR2 YSYEKL. The length of the CDR3 is 16 residues.

The genes are TRBV6-5 and TRBJ2-7; TCRdb's assignment of TRBD1 cannot be checked, as there is no DNA. The germline CDR1 and CDR2 sequences are MNHEY and SVGAGI. CDR3 length: 15 residues. Here the CDR3 reads CASSYSPGSFYEQYF.

The gene calls are TRBV20-1 and TRBJ2-7; TCRdb's D call, TRBD1, is unchecked because there is no DNA. CDR1 is DFQATT, CDR2 SNEGSKA, per germline (reference sequence). The CDR3 spans 15 residues. CDR3 region: CSAQDGGTSSYEQYF.

The chain has TRBV5-1 and TRBJ1-4; TCRdb's D gene call, TRBD1, goes unchecked for lack of DNA. CDR3 length equals 16 residues. Germline loops: CDR1 SGHRS, CDR2 YFSETQ. CDR3 region: CASSFLPGQGNEKLFF. Drawing the rest from reference TRBV5-1 and TRBJ1-4, the complete variable domain is KAGVTQTPRYLIKTRGQQVTLSCSPISGHRSVSWYQQTPGQGLQFLFEYFSETQRNKGNFPGRFSGRQFSNSRSEMNVSTLELGDSALYLCASSFLPGQGNEKLFFGSGTQLSVL.

The chain has TRBV6-5 and TRBJ1-1. The CDR3 is made up of 13 amino acids. CDR1 is MNHEY, CDR2 SVGAGI, per germline. CDR3 region: CASSLTEFSEAFF.

This rearrangement joins TRBV5-1 to TRBJ1-3. The CDR3 runs to 14 residues. Germline V gives CDR1 SGHRS, CDR2 YFSETQ. Here the CDR3 reads CASSRGSSGNTIYF.

This sequence joins TRBV20-1 and TRBJ2-7; TCRdb designates TRBD2, a call that cannot be tested without DNA. Germline assignment: CDR1 DFQATT and CDR2 SNEGSKA (reference sequence). This CDR3 is 15 amino acids long. CDR3 region: CSARDRAGVGNEQYF.

The chain is built from TRBV6-5 and TRBJ2-1; TCRdb returns TRBD2, unconfirmable since there is no DNA. Germline V gene sequence: CDR1 MNHEY, CDR2 SVGAGI. The CDR3 is 16 residues long. The CDR3 reads CASSYREWEGWYEQFF.

V and J are TRBV9 and TRBJ2-2; TCRdb selects TRBD2, and the lack of DNA leaves this call unchecked. This CDR3 comprises 17 residues. Germline V CDR1 and CDR2: SGDLS, YYNGEE. This chain's CDR3 is CASSRTPSGTISGELFF. Full variable domain (remainder filled in from reference TRBV9 and TRBJ2-2): DSGVTQTPKHLITATGQRVTLRCSPRSGDLSVYWYQQSLDQGLQFLIQYYNGEERAKGNILERFSAQQFPDLHSELNLSSLELGDSALYFCASSRTPSGTISGELFFGEGSRLTVL.

This rearrangement joins TRBV24-1 to TRBJ2-7; TCRdb selects TRBD1, and the lack of DNA leaves this call unchecked. The CDR3 has 15 amino acids. Germline CDR1 and CDR2: KGHDR and SFDVKD. The CDR3 loop is CATSDSRDSFYEQYF.